This T cell receptor (beta chain) was sequenced for a study of response to subunit inactivated influenza vaccine. Regarding the study as a whole: Authors suggested few new T cells are recruited by each seasonal influenza vaccination.

Trimming took 2 bases from V and 1 from J, leaving 10 bases between them. This CDR3 contains 15 residues. Germline V CDR1 and CDR2: MNHEY, SMNVEV (reference sequence). There are a few counts of this clonotype. Its antigen is currently unknown. TCRdb itself ran the RT-PCR reads through MiXCR, one entry per CDR3 protein. Among a few hundred thousand distinct CDR3 sequences listed, just over 20% were seen once. The receptor's source is a man aged 50 to 69 who received an inactivated influenza vaccine. The genes are TRBV27 and TRBJ2-3; a possible D gene is TRBD2 (6 bases). The sample here was PBMCs from blood, taken less than 22 months after vaccination. The CDR3 region has the DNA TGTGCCAGCAGTTTAATAGGCGGGGGCACAGATACGCAGTATTTT. Translated, it gives CASSLIGGGTDTQYF.